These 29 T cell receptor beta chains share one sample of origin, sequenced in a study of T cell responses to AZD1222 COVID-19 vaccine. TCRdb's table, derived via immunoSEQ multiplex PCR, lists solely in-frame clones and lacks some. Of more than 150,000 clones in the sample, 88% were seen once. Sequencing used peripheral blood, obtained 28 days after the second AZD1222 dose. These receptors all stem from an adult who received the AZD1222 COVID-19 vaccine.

The CDR3 protein is CASSFVHEQYF. The CDR3, as DNA: TGTGCCAGCAGTTTCGTCCACGAGCAGTACTTC. The chain has TRBV12-3 or TRBV12-4 and TRBJ2-7, with no clear D. The CDR3 is made up of 11 amino acids. V lost 3 bases, J lost 5 bases, and 5 bases lay in between.

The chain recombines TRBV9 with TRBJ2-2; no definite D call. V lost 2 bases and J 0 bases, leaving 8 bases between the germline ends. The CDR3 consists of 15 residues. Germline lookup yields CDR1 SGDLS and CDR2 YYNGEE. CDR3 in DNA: TGTGCCAGCAGCGTCCGTGTCGCGAACACCGGGGAGCTGTTTTTT. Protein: CASSVRVANTGELFF.

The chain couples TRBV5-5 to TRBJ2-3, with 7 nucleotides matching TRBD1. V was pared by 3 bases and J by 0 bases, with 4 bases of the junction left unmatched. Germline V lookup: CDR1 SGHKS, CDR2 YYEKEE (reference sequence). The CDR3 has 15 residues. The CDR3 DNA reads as TGTGCCAGCAGCTATTGGGACAGAAGCACAGATACGCAGTATTTT. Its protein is CASSYWDRSTDTQYF.

CDR3 in amino acids: CASSYSVTANSPLHF. The CDR3, as DNA: TGTGCCAGCAGTTACTCGGTGACAGCTAATTCACCCCTCCACTTT. This chain joins TRBV6-5 and TRBJ1-6; D perhaps matches TRBD1 (5 bases). The CDR3 totals 15 residues. V was pared by 0 bases and J by 6 bases, with 9 bases between. In germline, CDR1 is MNHEY, CDR2 SVGAGI.

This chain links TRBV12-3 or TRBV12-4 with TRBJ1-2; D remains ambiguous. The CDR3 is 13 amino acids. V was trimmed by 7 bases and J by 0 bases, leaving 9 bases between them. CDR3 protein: CASTQLPNYGYTF. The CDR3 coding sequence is TGTGCCAGCACCCAATTACCTAACTATGGCTACACCTTC.

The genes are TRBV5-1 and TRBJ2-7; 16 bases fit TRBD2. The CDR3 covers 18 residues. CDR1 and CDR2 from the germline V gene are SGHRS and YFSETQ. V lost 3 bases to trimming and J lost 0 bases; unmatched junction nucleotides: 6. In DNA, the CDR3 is TGCGCCAGCAGCTGGGGACTAGCGGGAGGGTCGAGCTCCTACGAGCAGTACTTC. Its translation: CASSWGLAGGSSSYEQYF.

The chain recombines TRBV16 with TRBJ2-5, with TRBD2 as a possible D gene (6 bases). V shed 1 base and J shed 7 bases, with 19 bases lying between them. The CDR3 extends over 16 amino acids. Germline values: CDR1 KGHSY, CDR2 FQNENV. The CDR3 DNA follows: TGTGCCAGCAGCCAATGGGGGGAAATCAATCGGTGGACCCAGTACTTC. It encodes CASSQWGEINRWTQYF. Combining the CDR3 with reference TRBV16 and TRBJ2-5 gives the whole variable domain GEEVAQTPKHLVRGEGQKAKLYCAPIKGHSYVFWYQQVLKNEFKFLISFQNENVFDETGMPKERFSAKCLPNSPCSLEIQATKLEDSAVYFCASSQWGEINRWTQYFGPGTRLLVL.

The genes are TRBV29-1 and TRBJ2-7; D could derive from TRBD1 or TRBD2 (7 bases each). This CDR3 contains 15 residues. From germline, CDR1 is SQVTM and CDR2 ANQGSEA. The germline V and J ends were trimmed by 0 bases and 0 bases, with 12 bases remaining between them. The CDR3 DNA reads TGCAGCGTTGAAGACAGGGGGGGCAGCTCCTACGAGCAGTACTTC. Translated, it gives CSVEDRGGSSYEQYF.

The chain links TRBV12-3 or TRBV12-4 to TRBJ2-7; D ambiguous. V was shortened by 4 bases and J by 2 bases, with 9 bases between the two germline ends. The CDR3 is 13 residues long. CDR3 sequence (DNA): TGTGCCAGCAGTTGGCTGGACGCCTACGAGCAGTACTTC. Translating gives CASSWLDAYEQYF.

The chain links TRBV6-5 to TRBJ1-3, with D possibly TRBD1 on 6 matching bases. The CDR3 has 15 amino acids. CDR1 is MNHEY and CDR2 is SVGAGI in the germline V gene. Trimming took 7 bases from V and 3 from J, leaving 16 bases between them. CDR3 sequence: CASIPEGGNGNTIYF. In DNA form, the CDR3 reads TGTGCCAGCATACCTGAGGGGGGAAATGGAAACACCATATATTTT.

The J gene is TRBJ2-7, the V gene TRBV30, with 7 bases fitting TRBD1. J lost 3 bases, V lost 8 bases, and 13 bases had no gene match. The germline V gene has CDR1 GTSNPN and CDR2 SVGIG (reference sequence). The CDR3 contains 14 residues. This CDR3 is CAGEQGIRGYEQYF. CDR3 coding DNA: TGTGCCGGTGAACAGGGGATAAGGGGCTACGAGCAGTACTTC.

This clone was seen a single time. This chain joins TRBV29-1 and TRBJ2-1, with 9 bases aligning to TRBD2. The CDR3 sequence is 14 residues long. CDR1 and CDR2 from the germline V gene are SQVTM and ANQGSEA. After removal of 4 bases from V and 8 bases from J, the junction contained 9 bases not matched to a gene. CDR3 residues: CSVVAGGIRDEQFF. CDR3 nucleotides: TGCAGCGTTGTGGCGGGAGGGATAAGGGATGAGCAGTTCTTC.

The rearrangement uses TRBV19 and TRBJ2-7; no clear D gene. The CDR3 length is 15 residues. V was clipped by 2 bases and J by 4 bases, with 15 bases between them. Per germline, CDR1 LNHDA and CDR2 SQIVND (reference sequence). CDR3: CASSIRTPGPYEQYF. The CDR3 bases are TGTGCCAGTAGTATACGGACCCCCGGGCCGTACGAGCAGTACTTC.

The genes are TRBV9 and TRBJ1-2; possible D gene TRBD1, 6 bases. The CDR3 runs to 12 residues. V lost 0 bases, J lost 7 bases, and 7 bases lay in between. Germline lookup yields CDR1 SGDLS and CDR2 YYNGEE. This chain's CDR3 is CASSVVGGGYTF. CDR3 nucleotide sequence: TGTGCCAGCAGCGTAGTAGGGGGTGGCTACACCTTC.

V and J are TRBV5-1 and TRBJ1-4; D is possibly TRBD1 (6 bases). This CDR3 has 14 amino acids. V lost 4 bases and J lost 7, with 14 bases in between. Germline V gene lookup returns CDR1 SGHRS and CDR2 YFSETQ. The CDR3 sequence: CASSLGGQGEKLFF. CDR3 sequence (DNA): TGCGCCAGCAGCCTAGGGGGGCAAGGTGAAAAACTGTTTTTT.

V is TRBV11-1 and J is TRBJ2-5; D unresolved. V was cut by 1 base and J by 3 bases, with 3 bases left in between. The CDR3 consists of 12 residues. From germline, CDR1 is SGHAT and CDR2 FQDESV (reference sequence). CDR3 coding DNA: TGTGCCAGCAGCTTAGGGGAAGAGACCCAGTACTTC. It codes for CASSLGEETQYF.

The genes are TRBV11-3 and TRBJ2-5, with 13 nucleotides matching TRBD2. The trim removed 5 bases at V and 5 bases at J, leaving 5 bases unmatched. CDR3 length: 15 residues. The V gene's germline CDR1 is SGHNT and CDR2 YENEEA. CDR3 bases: TGTGCCAGCAGCGGACGGACTAGCGGGAGTGAGACCCAGTACTTC. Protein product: CASSGRTSGSETQYF.

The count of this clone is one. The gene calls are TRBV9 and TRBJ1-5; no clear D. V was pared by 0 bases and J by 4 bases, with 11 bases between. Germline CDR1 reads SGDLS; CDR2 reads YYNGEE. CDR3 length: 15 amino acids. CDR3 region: CASSVGADENQPQHF. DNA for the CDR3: TGTGCCAGCAGCGTAGGGGCCGACGAGAATCAGCCCCAGCATTTT.

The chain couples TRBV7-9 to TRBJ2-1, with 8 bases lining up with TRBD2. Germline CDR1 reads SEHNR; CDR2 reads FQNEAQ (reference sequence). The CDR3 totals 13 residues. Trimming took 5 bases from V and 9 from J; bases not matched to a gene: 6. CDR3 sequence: CASSTIAGTEQFF. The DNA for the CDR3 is TGTGCCAGCAGCACAATAGCGGGAACTGAGCAGTTCTTC.

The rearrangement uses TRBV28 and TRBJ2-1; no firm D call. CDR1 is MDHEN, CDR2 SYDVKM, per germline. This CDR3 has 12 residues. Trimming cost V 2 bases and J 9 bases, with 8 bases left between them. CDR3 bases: TGTGCCAGCAGTTTACCAGGATTTGAGCAGTTCTTC. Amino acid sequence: CASSLPGFEQFF.

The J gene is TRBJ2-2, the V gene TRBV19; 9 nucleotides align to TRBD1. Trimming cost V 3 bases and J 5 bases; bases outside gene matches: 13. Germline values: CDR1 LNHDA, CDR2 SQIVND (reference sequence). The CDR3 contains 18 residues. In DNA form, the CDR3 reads TGTGCCAGTAGTATGTTAGGACTGACAGGGGGAAGGACCGGGGAGCTGTTTTTT. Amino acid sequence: CASSMLGLTGGRTGELFF.

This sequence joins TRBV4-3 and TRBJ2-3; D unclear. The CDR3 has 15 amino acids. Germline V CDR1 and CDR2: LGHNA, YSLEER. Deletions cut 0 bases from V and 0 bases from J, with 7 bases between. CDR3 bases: TGCGCCAGCAGCCAAGATCGATGGAGCACAGATACGCAGTATTTT. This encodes CASSQDRWSTDTQYF.

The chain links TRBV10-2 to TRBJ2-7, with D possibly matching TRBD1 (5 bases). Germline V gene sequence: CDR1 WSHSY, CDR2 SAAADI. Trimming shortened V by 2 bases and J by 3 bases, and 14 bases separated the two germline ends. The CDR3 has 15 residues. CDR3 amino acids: CASSEPPTGIYEQYF. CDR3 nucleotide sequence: TGCGCCAGCAGTGAGCCTCCCACAGGAATCTACGAGCAGTACTTC.

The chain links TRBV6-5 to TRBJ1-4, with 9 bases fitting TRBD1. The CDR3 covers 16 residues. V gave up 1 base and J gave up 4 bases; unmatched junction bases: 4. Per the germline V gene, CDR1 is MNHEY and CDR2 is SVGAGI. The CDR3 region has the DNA TGTGCCAGCAGTTACTGGACAGGGGAGGGTAATGAAAAACTGTTTTTT. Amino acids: CASSYWTGEGNEKLFF.

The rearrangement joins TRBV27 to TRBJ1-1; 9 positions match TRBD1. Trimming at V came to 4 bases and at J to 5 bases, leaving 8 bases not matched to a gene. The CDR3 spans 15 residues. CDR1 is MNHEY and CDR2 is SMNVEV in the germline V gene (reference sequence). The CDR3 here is CASSSGQGGGTEAFF. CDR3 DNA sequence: TGTGCCAGCAGTTCGGGACAGGGTGGGGGGACTGAAGCTTTCTTT.

The CDR3 DNA sequence: TGTGCCAGCTCACCACCGGATAGACAGTTTAGCACAGATACGCAGTATTTT. Its protein product is CASSPPDRQFSTDTQYF. This chain links TRBV18 with TRBJ2-3, with TRBD1 as a possible D gene (5 bases). V lost 0 bases, J lost 0 bases, and 13 bases lay in between. The CDR3 sequence is 17 residues long. The germline CDR1 and CDR2 sequences are KGHSH and LQKENI. Drawing the rest from reference TRBV18 and TRBJ2-3, the complete variable domain is NAGVMQNPRHLVRRRGQEARLRCSPMKGHSHVYWYRQLPEEGLKFMVYLQKENIIDESGMPKERFSAEFPKEGPSILRIQQVVRGDSAAYFCASSPPDRQFSTDTQYFGPGTRLTVL.

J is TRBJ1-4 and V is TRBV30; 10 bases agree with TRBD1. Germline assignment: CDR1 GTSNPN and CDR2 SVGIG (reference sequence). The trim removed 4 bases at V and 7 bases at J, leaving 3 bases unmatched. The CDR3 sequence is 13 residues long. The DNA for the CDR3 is TGTGCCTGGAACCGGGACAGGGGTGAAAAACTGTTTTTT. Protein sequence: CAWNRDRGEKLFF.

CDR3 protein: CASTSGIRTEAFF. CDR3 sequence (DNA): TGTGCCAGCACCTCAGGAATCCGGACTGAAGCTTTCTTT. The gene calls are TRBV12-3 or TRBV12-4 and TRBJ1-1; D ambiguous. The germline V and J ends were trimmed by 7 bases and 5 bases, with 14 bases remaining between them. CDR3 length equals 13 residues.

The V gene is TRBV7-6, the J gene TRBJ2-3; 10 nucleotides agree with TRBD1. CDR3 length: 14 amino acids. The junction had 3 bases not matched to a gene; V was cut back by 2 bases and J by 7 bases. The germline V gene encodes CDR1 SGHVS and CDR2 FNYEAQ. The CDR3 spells CASSLRTGGNTQYF. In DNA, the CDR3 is TGTGCCAGCAGCTTAAGGACAGGGGGAAATACGCAGTATTTT.